A single sample gave rise to the 29 T cell receptor beta chains below, sequenced in a study of technical replicates of blood from a handful of donors. Measured with immunoSEQ multiplex PCR; TCRdb has only the in-frame clones, and not every one. The table records some 62,000 clones, roughly 86% of them present only once. Sequenced input: PBMCs. Receptors originate from a human donor in good health. Some clones in this sample may be carry-over from other donors' samples.

This chain connects TRBV6-6 to TRBJ1-2; D remains ambiguous. From germline, CDR1 is MNHNY and CDR2 SVGAGI (reference sequence). The CDR3 is made up of 15 amino acids. Trimming stripped 4 bases from V and 6 bases from J, with 18 bases between. The CDR3 DNA sequence: TGTGCCAGCAGTTGGGCCCCGGAAGGAAAGGATGGCTACACCTTC. Amino acid sequence: CASSWAPEGKDGYTF.

The V and J genes are TRBV9 and TRBJ1-2; TRBD1 matches 9 bases. With V trimmed by 3 bases and J by 4 bases, 4 bases remained unmatched. CDR3 length equals 14 residues. Germline CDR1 SGDLS, CDR2 YYNGEE. CDR3 sequence: CASSGRDRVYGYTF. CDR3 nucleotides: TGTGCCAGCAGCGGCCGGGACAGGGTCTATGGCTACACCTTC.

The J gene is TRBJ2-3, the V gene TRBV7-3, with 11 nucleotides matching TRBD2. CDR3 length equals 14 residues. After removal of 5 bases from V and 5 bases from J, the junction contained 3 bases not matched to a gene. Looked up from germline, CDR1 is SGHTA and CDR2 is FQGTGA. DNA of the CDR3: TGTGCCAGCAGCCTCGGGACTAGCGGAGATACGCAGTATTTT. Protein product: CASSLGTSGDTQYF.

This chain connects TRBV29-1 to TRBJ1-1; D might be TRBD1 (6 bases). V lost 8 bases and J lost 0, with 16 bases in between. The germline gives CDR1 SQVTM, CDR2 ANQGSEA. CDR3 size: 14 residues. The CDR3 loop is CSTLKGELNTEAFF. CDR3 sequence (DNA): TGCAGCACCCTGAAGGGGGAGCTGAACACTGAAGCTTTCTTT.

This clone has only one observation. The V call is TRBV7-9, the J call TRBJ2-5, with 7 bases aligning to TRBD2. The CDR3 has 16 amino acids. Germline lookup yields CDR1 SEHNR and CDR2 FQNEAQ (reference sequence). With V trimmed by 6 bases and J by 7 bases, 17 bases remained unmatched. CDR3 region: CASSHGGGSGWGTQYF. CDR3 nucleotides: TGTGCCAGCAGTCACGGCGGCGGGAGTGGATGGGGGACCCAGTACTTC.

The chain recombines TRBV5-1 with TRBJ2-3; 9 positions agree with TRBD1. The trim removed 3 bases at V and 3 bases at J, leaving 8 bases unmatched. This CDR3 comprises 16 residues. The germline gives CDR1 SGHRS, CDR2 YFSETQ. The CDR3 loop reads CASSSGRDRVTDTQYF. The DNA of the CDR3 is TGCGCCAGCAGCTCCGGACGGGACAGGGTAACAGATACGCAGTATTTT.

The CDR3 here is CASSPLGEYGYTF. In DNA, the CDR3 is TGTGCCAGCAGTCCCCTAGGGGAATATGGCTACACCTTC. The chain recombines TRBV6-6 with TRBJ1-2; TRBD1 is a possible D gene (5 bases). Germline V gene lookup returns CDR1 MNHNY and CDR2 SVGAGI (reference sequence). The CDR3 covers 13 residues. Trimming cost V 5 bases and J 5 bases, with 12 bases left between them.

CDR3 sequence reads: CATSTSAYEQYF. CDR3 nucleotides: TGTGCCACCAGCACTAGCGCCTACGAGCAGTACTTC. The genes are TRBV15 and TRBJ2-7; a weak D match, TRBD2 (6 bases). V was pared by 4 bases and J by 2 bases, with 6 bases between. The CDR3 has 12 amino acids. Germline assignment: CDR1 LNHNV and CDR2 YYDKDF (reference sequence).

V gene TRBV2 combines with J gene TRBJ2-7; weak D call: TRBD2 (5 bases). The CDR3 spans 13 residues. CDR1 and CDR2 (germline): SNHLY, FYNNEI. V was shortened by 2 bases and J by 5 bases, with 10 bases between the two germline ends. CDR3 amino acids: CASSENGVDEQYF. The DNA of the CDR3 is TGTGCCAGCAGTGAAAACGGGGTTGACGAGCAGTACTTC.

This clone was observed a handful of times. This chain connects TRBV10-2 to TRBJ2-7; possibly TRBD1 for D (5 bases). Trimming removed 3 bases from V and 5 bases from J, with 17 bases in between. The CDR3 sequence is 15 residues long. Germline V CDR1 and CDR2: WSHSY, SAAADI. CDR3 sequence reads: CASSDHRTGPHEQYF. CDR3 nucleotide sequence: TGCGCCAGCAGTGACCACAGGACGGGCCCTCACGAGCAGTACTTC.

The gene calls are TRBV4-2 and TRBJ2-7; 8 nucleotides line up with TRBD2. This CDR3 spans 16 amino acids. Trimming removed 0 bases from V and 2 bases from J; junction bases left unmatched: 6. Germline V CDR1 and CDR2: LGHNA, YNFKEQ. The CDR3 DNA is TGTGCCAGCAGCCAAGATAGCGGGACACGTACCTACGAGCAGTACTTC. Its translation is CASSQDSGTRTYEQYF.

This chain links TRBV5-8 with TRBJ2-7, with D maybe TRBD1 (6 bases). This CDR3 has 13 residues. Trimming removed 2 bases from V and 3 bases from J, with 9 bases in between. CDR1 SGHTS and CDR2 YDEGEE come from the germline V gene. CDR3 coding DNA: TGTGCCAGCAGCTTCCAGGGGATCTACGAGCAGTACTTC. It yields the protein CASSFQGIYEQYF.

The chain joins TRBV19 to TRBJ2-3; 7 nucleotides agree with TRBD2. The CDR3 spans 15 residues. With V trimmed by 2 bases and J by 6 bases, 8 bases remained unmatched. The V gene's germline CDR1 is LNHDA and CDR2 SQIVND (reference sequence). For the CDR3, the DNA is TGTGCCAGTAGTATAAGAGCGGGACCCAGGGATACGCAGTATTTT. This codes for CASSIRAGPRDTQYF.

The V call is TRBV4-2, the J call TRBJ1-2; the D gene is possibly TRBD1 (5 bases). This CDR3 contains 13 residues. Germline V CDR1 and CDR2: LGHNA, YNFKEQ. Between the trimmed V and J ends, which lost 1 base and 6 bases, there was a span of 9 bases. CDR3 DNA sequence: TGTGCCAGCAGCCAAGGCAGGGATGATGGCTACACCTTC. As protein: CASSQGRDDGYTF.

V is TRBV5-1 and J is TRBJ2-5; 9 positions agree with TRBD1. CDR3 length: 14 amino acids. Germline trimming cut 0 bases from V and 4 bases from J; bases unmatched to any gene: 1. Germline loops: CDR1 SGHRS, CDR2 YFSETQ. The CDR3 reads CASSLVGQGETQYF. As DNA, the CDR3 is TGCGCCAGCAGCTTGGTGGGACAGGGAGAGACCCAGTACTTC.

The CDR3 nucleotides are TGCAGCGTATCGAGGACAGGGGCTAGCTATGGCTACACCTTC. Protein sequence: CSVSRTGASYGYTF. The chain carries TRBV29-1 and TRBJ1-2; 9 nucleotides agree with TRBD1. The junction had 9 bases not matched to a gene; V was cut back by 6 bases and J by 4 bases. CDR3 size: 14 residues. Looked up from germline, CDR1 is SQVTM and CDR2 is ANQGSEA. Complete variable domain (other parts from reference TRBV29-1 and TRBJ1-2): SAVISQKPSRDICQRGTSLTIQCQVDSQVTMMFWYRQQPGQSLTLIATANQGSEATYESGFVIDKFPISRPNLTFSTLTVSNMSPEDSSIYLCSVSRTGASYGYTFGSGTRLTVV.

The chain couples TRBV9 to TRBJ2-1, with unresolved D. Trimming took 2 bases from V and 5 from J, leaving 11 bases between them. The CDR3 covers 14 residues. The germline gives CDR1 SGDLS, CDR2 YYNGEE. For the CDR3, the DNA is TGTGCCAGCAGCGTGCTCCCGGGTCACAATGAGCAGTTCTTC. Translation gives CASSVLPGHNEQFF.

The rearrangement uses TRBV5-4 and TRBJ2-2; TRBD2 agrees at 8 bases. Germline V lookup: CDR1 SGHNT, CDR2 YYREEE (reference sequence). The J segment lost 4 bases and the V segment lost 0 bases, leaving 2 bases of the junction unmatched. The CDR3 has 15 amino acids. This CDR3 reads CASSLAGGTTGELFF. The CDR3 nucleotides read TGTGCCAGCAGCTTGGCGGGAGGGACCACCGGGGAGCTGTTTTTT.

The chain links TRBV4-2 to TRBJ2-2, with TRBD2 identical over 15 bases. Germline CDR1 LGHNA, CDR2 YNFKEQ. The CDR3 sequence is 18 residues long. The V segment lost 7 bases and the J segment 6 bases; nucleotides outside the gene matches: 12. CDR3 DNA sequence: TGTGCCAGCACCCGGACTAGCGGGGGGGCAGTCAAGGCCGGGGAGCTGTTTTTT. This translates into CASTRTSGGAVKAGELFF.

This clone was recorded a few times. The chain uses TRBV15 and TRBJ1-2; the match to TRBD1 covers 10 bases. The V gene's germline CDR1 is LNHNV and CDR2 YYDKDF (reference sequence). The CDR3 has 15 amino acids. The trim removed 1 base at V and 5 bases at J, leaving 4 bases unmatched. CDR3 amino acids: CATSRGQGAGYGYTF. The CDR3 DNA reads as TGTGCCACCAGCAGAGGACAGGGGGCCGGGTATGGCTACACCTTC.

This sequence joins TRBV5-6 and TRBJ2-7; TRBD2 agrees at 7 bases. In germline, CDR1 is SGHDT, CDR2 YYEEEE. V shed 4 bases and J 6 bases; nucleotides not matched to a gene: 13. The CDR3 contains 15 residues. Here the CDR3 reads CASSRVGGVPLEQYF. Written as DNA, the CDR3 is TGTGCCAGCAGCCGGGTGGGGGGGGTGCCCCTCGAGCAGTACTTC.

The chain is built from TRBV5-4 and TRBJ2-5, with 10 nucleotides matching TRBD2. Looked up from germline, CDR1 is SGHNT and CDR2 is YYREEE (reference sequence). The V and J ends lost 5 bases and 2 bases, in that order; junction bases with no gene match: 3. There are 14 residues in the CDR3. This CDR3 reads CASRSAGGQETQYF. The CDR3 nucleotides are TGTGCCAGCAGGTCAGCGGGAGGGCAAGAGACCCAGTACTTC.

V gene TRBV4-2 combines with J gene TRBJ1-2; unclear D gene. CDR1 is LGHNA and CDR2 is YNFKEQ in the germline V gene. V lost 3 bases and J 6 bases, leaving 5 bases between the germline ends. The CDR3 consists of 11 residues. Here the CDR3 reads CASSQEDGYTF. The CDR3 bases are TGTGCCAGCAGCCAGGAGGATGGCTACACCTTC.

The chain links TRBV27 to TRBJ1-1, with a tentative D call TRBD1 (5 bases). Germline lookup yields CDR1 MNHEY and CDR2 SMNVEV (reference sequence). V shed 2 bases and J shed 0 bases, with 10 bases lying between them. This CDR3 has 15 amino acids. As DNA, the CDR3 is TGTGCCAGCAGTTTAGGTTGGGGGGTGAACACTGAAGCTTTCTTT. This translates into CASSLGWGVNTEAFF.

The chain has TRBV20-1 and TRBJ2-7, with unresolved D. The CDR3 is 9 residues long. V gave up 6 bases and J gave up 13 bases, with 13 bases separating them. Germline CDR1 DFQATT, CDR2 SNEGSKA (reference sequence). CDR3 in amino acids: CSAAESSYF. The CDR3 region has the DNA TGCAGTGCCGCAGAATCCTCCTACTTC.

The chain couples TRBV14 to TRBJ2-7; 10 nucleotides agree with TRBD2. This CDR3 region has 17 residues. Trimming removed 0 bases from V and 1 base from J; junction bases left unmatched: 6. CDR1 and CDR2 (germline): SGHDN, FVKESK. The CDR3 reads CASSQDLERGGSYEQYF. The CDR3 DNA sequence: TGTGCCAGCAGCCAAGATCTGGAGCGGGGGGGATCCTACGAGCAGTACTTC.

The chain is built from TRBV11-3 and TRBJ2-2, with TRBD2 matching over 10 bases. Germline assignment: CDR1 SGHNT and CDR2 YENEEA. V lost 3 bases and J lost 4; bases outside the gene matches: 2. This CDR3 comprises 15 residues. In DNA form, the CDR3 reads TGTGCCAGCAGCTTTAGCGGGGGGCTCACCGGGGAGCTGTTTTTT. It encodes CASSFSGGLTGELFF.

V usage is TRBV15 and J usage is TRBJ1-4; D is possibly TRBD1 (5 bases). Trimming removed 0 bases at V and 8 bases at J, with 10 bases between. Germline CDR1 and CDR2: LNHNV and YYDKDF (reference sequence). The CDR3 is made up of 14 amino acids. The CDR3 is CATSRERQGEKLFF. In DNA form, the CDR3 reads TGTGCCACCAGCAGAGAAAGGCAGGGCGAAAAACTGTTTTTT.

The chain is built from TRBV30 and TRBJ2-3; no definite D call. Per germline, CDR1 GTSNPN and CDR2 SVGIG (reference sequence). The CDR3 loop spans 14 amino acids. With 2 bases removed from V and 2 bases from J, the gap between germline ends came to 11 bases. CDR3 protein: CAWSQQLYTDTQYF. DNA for the CDR3: TGTGCCTGGAGTCAACAGCTATACACAGATACGCAGTATTTT.